The TCR beta chain under discussion was sequenced for a study of neurological immune-mediated disorders. Study-level points and caveats: HTLV-1-associated myelopathy had the most TCR clonal expansion, whereas multiple sclerosis had the least (lower than in healthy controls).

This sample's time point: longitudinal time-point 1 (baseline). Blood bank volunteers in Maryland, USA, served as healthy controls. cDNA synthesis was performed by 5'RACE with 10-nucleotide random UMIs. Whenever a sequencing run was performed, it yielded over 180 million TCR-beta sequences from 15-18 subjects. TCRdb reanalysed the 5' RACE reads using MiXCR and keeps one entry per CDR3 protein. The sample gives around 69,000 distinct CDR3 sequences, 10% to 13% of which show up once; 8.5% to 10% is in the top ten. With 5 bases removed from V and 6 bases from J, the gap between germline ends came to 14 bases. The CDR3 sequence is 13 residues long. CDR1 SQVTM and CDR2 ANQGSEA come from the germline V gene. This clonotype was seen at least ten times. Antigen unknown.

The TCR comes from a man under 40 in good health. Sequencing input: PBMCs. The chain carries TRBV29-1 and TRBJ1-5, with D tentatively TRBD1 (6 bases). CDR3 coding DNA: TGCAGCGTTTCCCCAGGGGAGGCTCAGCCCCAGCATTTT. It is translated as CSVSPGEAQPQHF.